This is a list of T cell receptor beta chains from one sample in a study of beta chain features in type 1 diabetes. Clones were sequenced by immunoSEQ multiplex PCR, and TCRdb holds only the in-frame ones, with some missing. The data contain around 710,000 clones, under 15% of them singletons. Sequencing was performed on naive CD4+ T cells from blood. The receptor set was obtained from a young man with type 1 diabetes. The CDR3 runs from the conserved cysteine through the conserved F or W. A D gene is named only where the DNA matches it firmly. Clone size appears in some rows only: once, few, many, or a class for an expanded clone.

- TRBJ1-5 - TRBV13 CASSLGRDGGNQPQHF TGTGCCAGCAGCTTAGGGCGGGATGGGGGCAATCAGCCCCAGCATTTT
- TRBJ2-7 few TRBV7-3 CASSLSSGYEQYF TGTGCCAGCAGCTTATCGTCCGGCTACGAGCAGTACTTC
- TRBJ2-7 - TRBV29-1 CSVGRRTVFSYEQYF TGCAGCGTTGGACGTAGGACAGTGTTCTCCTACGAGCAGTACTTC
- TRBJ1-2 - TRBV7-2 CASSLGDLQSGYTF TGTGCCAGCAGCTTAGGGGACTTACAGAGTGGCTACACCTTC
TRBD1 TRBJ1-6 - TRBV7-8 CASSSGTGVNSPLHF TGTGCCAGCAGCTCCGGGACAGGGGTTAACTCACCCCTCCACTTT
- TRBJ1-2 few TRBV2 CASSDALNGRAGYGYTF TGTGCCAGCAGTGACGCTCTTAACGGCAGGGCTGGGTATGGCTACACCTTC
- TRBJ2-6 - TRBV19 CASRLGGGTLGANVLTF TGTGCCAGTCGCCTCGGCGGAGGAACGCTAGGGGCCAACGTCCTGACTTTC
TRBD1 TRBJ1-4 once TRBV6-6 CASSYATGDNEKLFF TGTGCCAGCAGTTACGCGACAGGGGATAATGAAAAACTGTTTTTT
- TRBJ2-2 few TRBV19 CASRKASSTGELFF TGTGCCAGTAGAAAGGCTTCGAGCACCGGGGAGCTGTTTTTT
- TRBJ2-1 - TRBV4-1 CASSQWSPSENEQFF TGCGCCAGCAGCCAATGGTCACCATCCGAGAATGAGCAGTTCTTC
- TRBJ1-3 few TRBV9 CASSVAHSGNTIYF TGTGCCAGCAGCGTAGCACACTCTGGAAACACCATATATTTT
- TRBJ1-6 few TRBV5-6 CASSPTASSGSPLHF TGTGCCAGCAGCCCGACAGCCTCAAGTGGGTCACCCCTCCACTTT
- TRBJ1-2 few TRBV28 CASSYRDYGYTF TGTGCCAGCAGTTATCGGGACTATGGCTACACCTTC
- TRBJ1-2 - TRBV7-2 CASSGHGQDYGYTF TGTGCCAGCAGCGGTCATGGACAAGACTATGGCTACACCTTC
- TRBJ1-5 few TRBV19 CASTPQGKTGPQHF TGTGCCAGTACCCCTCAGGGCAAAACCGGCCCCCAGCATTTT
TRBD1 TRBJ2-3 few TRBV18 CASPSGTDSTDTQYF TGTGCCAGCCCCTCCGGGACAGATAGCACAGATACGCAGTATTTT
- TRBJ2-2 few TRBV5-1 CASRVRDGYTGELFF TGCGCCAGCAGGGTAAGGGACGGATACACCGGGGAGCTGTTTTTT
- TRBJ2-3 few TRBV2 CASSEQGSTDTQYF TGTGCCAGCAGTGAGCAAGGGAGCACAGATACGCAGTATTTT
- TRBJ2-1 few TRBV2 CASSEDWGKSYNEQFF TGTGCCAGCAGTGAAGATTGGGGGAAGTCCTACAATGAGCAGTTCTTC
- TRBJ2-7 - TRBV19 CASSTDRSYEQYF TGTGCCAGTAGTACTGACAGAAGCTACGAGCAGTACTTC
- TRBJ2-7 few TRBV7-2 CASSLGPSRMYEQYF TGTGCCAGCAGCTTGGGGCCAAGCCGGATGTACGAGCAGTACTTC
- TRBJ2-2 few TRBV7-2 CASSLTQEGELFF TGTGCCAGCAGCTTAACCCAGGAAGGGGAGCTGTTTTTT
- TRBJ1-6 - TRBV27 CASSLTFVGRSYNSPLHF TGTGCCAGCAGTTTAACATTCGTAGGACGCTCCTATAATTCACCCCTCCACTTT
TRBD2 TRBJ2-1 - TRBV13 CASSLVEERGINNEQFF TGTGCCAGCAGCTTAGTGGAAGAGCGGGGGATCAACAATGAGCAGTTCTTC
- TRBJ2-3 - TRBV2 CASSEAGTDTQYF TGTGCCAGCAGTGAAGCAGGGACAGATACGCAGTATTTT
- TRBJ2-7 few TRBV10-3 CAIKGGGGPEQYF TGTGCCATCAAAGGGGGCGGGGGTCCCGAGCAGTACTTC
- TRBJ2-2 few TRBV2 CASSDVRGATGELFF TGTGCCAGCAGTGATGTTCGCGGTGCCACCGGGGAGCTGTTTTTT
TRBD1 TRBJ2-7 few TRBV10-3 CAMGQNYEQYF TGTGCCATGGGACAGAACTACGAGCAGTACTTC